Below, 24 T cell receptor beta chains from the same sample are listed, as sequenced in a study of blood T cell repertoires in COVID-19. The method was immunoSEQ multiplex PCR; TCRdb's version includes in-frame clones alone and lacks a portion of them. The sample lists some 320,000 clones, 85% seen once, with 1.9% in the top ten. Source material: PBMCs or T cells enriched from blood (not recorded which). Source of these receptors: a woman aged 30 to 39 who had been exposed to COVID-19.

DNA for the CDR3: TGTGCCAGCAGCTTAGACTCAGAGACCCAGTACTTC. This gives the protein CASSLDSETQYF. V gene TRBV7-6 combines with J gene TRBJ2-5; D gene uncertain. V lost 1 base and J 4 bases, leaving 4 bases between the germline ends. The CDR3 runs to 12 residues. Germline values: CDR1 SGHVS, CDR2 FNYEAQ. The full variable domain, with the rest looked up from reference TRBV7-6 and TRBJ2-5, is GAGVSQSPRYKVTKRGQDVALRCDPISGHVSLYWYRQALGQGPEFLTYFNYEAQQDKSGLPNDRFSAERPEGSISTLTIQRTEQRDSAMYRCASSLDSETQYFGPGTRLLVL.

This chain links TRBV5-4 with TRBJ1-2; perhaps TRBD1 as D (5 bases). V lost 4 bases to trimming and J lost 2 bases, with 18 bases between them. The germline CDR1 and CDR2 sequences are SGHNT and YYREEE (reference sequence). The CDR3 runs 16 residues. This CDR3 is CASSGVREGMNYGYTF. For the CDR3, the DNA is TGTGCCAGCAGCGGCGTTCGGGAGGGGATGAACTATGGCTACACCTTC.

This chain uses TRBV12-3 or TRBV12-4 with TRBJ2-7; weak D call: TRBD1 (5 bases). V lost 5 bases to trimming and J lost 5 bases, with 10 bases between them. The CDR3 is made up of 12 amino acids. The chain's CDR3 is CASSQQVHEQYF. Written as DNA, the CDR3 is TGTGCCAGCAGTCAACAGGTACACGAGCAGTACTTC.

This clone was seen only a few times. This chain uses TRBV28 with TRBJ1-2; 8 nucleotides agree with TRBD1. This CDR3 is built from 15 residues. The germline gives CDR1 MDHEN, CDR2 SYDVKM. V lost 7 bases, J lost 5 bases, and 12 bases stayed unmatched. This chain's CDR3 is CASTPFSRQGYGYTF. CDR3 sequence (DNA): TGTGCCAGCACCCCTTTTTCGAGACAGGGGTATGGCTACACCTTC.

The chain joins TRBV3-1 (or the pseudogene TRBV3-2) to TRBJ1-5, with D possibly being TRBD1 (6 bases). V was pared by 1 base and J by 8 bases, with 15 bases between. The CDR3 contains 15 residues. Germline CDR1 is LGHDT and CDR2 is YNNKEL (reference sequence). The CDR3 here is CASSQVQGLGEPQHF. CDR3 nucleotides: TGTGCCAGCAGCCAAGTCCAGGGGCTCGGGGAGCCCCAGCATTTT.

This chain joins TRBV28 and TRBJ2-7; 8 bases are shared with TRBD1. The length of the CDR3 is 17 residues. Germline CDR1 and CDR2: MDHEN and SYDVKM. J was trimmed by 0 bases and V by 5 bases; bases with no gene match: 12. The CDR3 reads CASSPSRDRFYSYEQYF. For the CDR3, the DNA is TGTGCCAGCAGTCCCTCCCGGGACAGGTTCTACTCCTACGAGCAGTACTTC.

This chain uses TRBV7-2 with TRBJ1-5, with 8 bases aligning to TRBD1. The germline gives CDR1 SGHTA, CDR2 FQGNSA. This CDR3 region has 15 residues. V was clipped by 5 bases and J by 5 bases; unmatched bases: 8. The CDR3 protein is CASSTWTGLDQPQHF. CDR3 DNA sequence: TGTGCCAGCAGCACCTGGACAGGGCTCGATCAGCCCCAGCATTTT.

The gene calls are TRBV28 and TRBJ1-3, with TRBD1 matching 8 bases. The CDR3 spans 15 residues. Trimming at V came to 3 bases and at J to 1 base, leaving 2 bases not matched to a gene. CDR1 and CDR2 from the germline V gene are MDHEN and SYDVKM. The CDR3 reads CASSFGTGSGNTIYF. CDR3 bases: TGTGCCAGCAGTTTCGGGACAGGTTCTGGAAACACCATATATTTT.

The CDR3 sequence is CASSQTGGYEQYF. CDR3 nucleotide sequence: TGTGCCAGCAGCCAGACAGGGGGCTACGAGCAGTACTTC. The chain couples TRBV7-9 to TRBJ2-7; 9 bases align to TRBD1. V shed 5 bases and J 3 bases; nucleotides not matched to a gene: 2. Germline assignment: CDR1 SEHNR and CDR2 FQNEAQ (reference sequence). CDR3 size: 13 residues.

The J gene is TRBJ1-1, the V gene TRBV15; D possibly corresponds to TRBD1 (6 bases). This CDR3 has 17 residues. Germline values: CDR1 LNHNV, CDR2 YYDKDF (reference sequence). Trimming removed 4 bases at V and 1 base at J, with 19 bases between. CDR3 sequence reads: CATSTTRGGLGNTEAFF. The CDR3 nucleotides read TGTGCCACCAGCACCACGCGGGGGGGCTTGGGGAACACTGAAGCTTTCTTT. The full variable domain, with the rest looked up from reference TRBV15 and TRBJ1-1, is DAMVIQNPRYQVTQFGKPVTLSCSQTLNHNVMYWYQQKSSQAPKLLFHYYDKDFNNEADTPDNFQSRRPNTSFCFLDIRSPGLGDTAMYLCATSTTRGGLGNTEAFFGQGTRLTVV.

V usage is TRBV6-5 and J usage is TRBJ1-2; D gene unclear. Trimming pared 3 bases from V and 6 bases from J, leaving 2 bases between. The CDR3 sequence is 10 residues long. Germline CDR1 reads MNHEY; CDR2 reads SVGAGI. The DNA of the CDR3 is TGTGCCAGCAGTTATAATGGCTACACCTTC. Its protein product is CASSYNGYTF.

The chain has TRBV7-3 and TRBJ1-2, with 7 bases matching TRBD1. This CDR3 contains 15 residues. Losses at the gene ends were 5 bases for V and 2 bases for J; bases not matched to a gene: 8. CDR1 is SGHTA and CDR2 is FQGTGA in the germline V gene. The CDR3 coding sequence is TGTGCCAGCAGCCTCGGGGCACAGGGGAACTATGGCTACACCTTC. It is translated as CASSLGAQGNYGYTF. Filled out from reference TRBV7-3 and TRBJ1-2, the complete variable domain reads GAGVSQTPSNKVTEKGKYVELRCDPISGHTALYWYRQSLGQGPEFLIYFQGTGAADDSGLPNDRFFAVRPEGSVSTLKIQRTERGDSAVYLCASSLGAQGNYGYTFGSGTRLTVV.

The rearrangement links TRBV7-9 to TRBJ1-2, with a tentative D call TRBD1 (6 bases). The germline gives CDR1 SEHNR, CDR2 FQNEAQ (reference sequence). This CDR3 region has 14 residues. Trimming took 2 bases from V and 6 from J, leaving 13 bases between them. The CDR3 DNA sequence: TGTGCCAGCAGCTTAACCCAGGGGTTGGATGGCTACACCTTC. It codes for CASSLTQGLDGYTF.

The chain employs TRBV24-1 and TRBJ1-1; 7 bases line up with TRBD1. V lost 2 bases and J lost 7; bases outside the gene matches: 6. This CDR3 contains 14 residues. The germline CDR1 and CDR2 sequences are KGHDR and SFDVKD. This chain's CDR3 is CATSDSVTGHEAFF. The CDR3 DNA sequence: TGTGCCACCAGTGATTCAGTGACAGGGCATGAAGCTTTCTTT.

This clone has a count of ten or more. The chain links TRBV20-1 to TRBJ1-1; D possibly corresponds to TRBD1 (6 bases). The CDR3 has 14 amino acids. Germline V CDR1 and CDR2: DFQATT, SNEGSKA (reference sequence). Trimming cost V 3 bases and J 2 bases, with 13 bases left between them. The CDR3 here is CSASRQESNTEAFF. The CDR3 bases are TGCAGTGCTAGTCGACAGGAGTCAAACACTGAAGCTTTCTTT.

This sequence joins TRBV7-2 and TRBJ2-1; TRBD2 matches 9 bases. After removal of 1 base from V and 0 bases from J, the junction contained 10 bases not matched to a gene. The CDR3 length is 19 residues. Germline assignment: CDR1 SGHTA and CDR2 FQGNSA. This chain's CDR3 is CASSLVWRGGRSSYNEQFF. The CDR3 region has the DNA TGTGCCAGCAGCTTAGTGTGGCGGGGGGGCCGTTCCTCCTACAATGAGCAGTTCTTC.

V and J are TRBV19 and TRBJ1-5; D perhaps matches TRBD1 (6 bases). This CDR3 has 13 amino acids. Germline V gene lookup returns CDR1 LNHDA and CDR2 SQIVND (reference sequence). V was cut by 9 bases and J by 6 bases, with 15 bases left in between. The DNA of the CDR3 is TGTGCCAGCTCGGGGGGGGCTTCTCAGCCCCAGCATTTT. Translating gives CASSGGASQPQHF.

V gene TRBV3-1 (or the pseudogene TRBV3-2) combines with J gene TRBJ2-7; possible D gene TRBD2, 6 bases. This CDR3 has 15 residues. Trimming removed 4 bases from V and 0 bases from J, with 13 bases in between. Looked up from germline, CDR1 is LGHDT and CDR2 is YNNKEL (reference sequence). CDR3 coding DNA: TGTGCCAGCAGCCCCCTTGGGGGGATCTCCTACGAGCAGTACTTC. Its protein is CASSPLGGISYEQYF.

The CDR3 DNA follows: TGTGCCAGCAGCATTGCGGTCTCCTACGAGCAGTACTTC. Its protein is CASSIAVSYEQYF. This chain uses TRBV11-1 with TRBJ2-7; the D is unclear. Per germline, CDR1 SGHAT and CDR2 FQDESV (reference sequence). The CDR3 length is 13 residues. V gave up 5 bases and J gave up 0 bases, with 8 bases separating them.

Written as DNA, the CDR3 is TGTGCCAGCAGCCAAGAACAACAGGGCCCGGGAGGCTACACCTTC. Amino acid sequence: CASSQEQQGPGGYTF. The V call is TRBV4-2, the J call TRBJ1-2; a weak D match, TRBD1 (6 bases). The CDR3 spans 15 residues. Trimming shortened V by 0 bases and J by 8 bases, and 16 bases separated the two germline ends. Germline V gives CDR1 LGHNA, CDR2 YNFKEQ.

The gene calls are TRBV7-9 and TRBJ1-1, with a possible D match to TRBD1 (5 bases). Germline loops: CDR1 SEHNR, CDR2 FQNEAQ (reference sequence). This CDR3 region has 12 residues. The germline V and J ends were trimmed by 5 bases and 8 bases, with 12 bases remaining between them. The CDR3 here is CASSPSGWEAFF. CDR3 DNA sequence: TGTGCCAGCAGCCCATCAGGGTGGGAAGCTTTCTTT.

V usage is TRBV7-9 and J usage is TRBJ1-3; weak D call: TRBD1 (6 bases). The CDR3 covers 13 residues. Germline CDR1 reads SEHNR; CDR2 reads FQNEAQ (reference sequence). The V and J ends lost 0 bases and 7 bases respectively, with 7 bases between them. CDR3 nucleotide sequence: TGTGCCAGCAGCTTAGCAGGGGGTAACACCATATATTTT. This encodes CASSLAGGNTIYF.

This rearrangement joins TRBV19 to TRBJ1-1, with D tentatively TRBD1 (6 bases). The CDR3 loop spans 14 amino acids. Germline V gene data show CDR1 as LNHDA and CDR2 as SQIVND (reference sequence). Between the trimmed V and J ends, which lost 2 bases and 5 bases, there was a span of 12 bases. The CDR3 DNA reads TGTGCCAGTAGTATAATCAGGGGCGGAACTGAAGCTTTCTTT. Amino acid sequence: CASSIIRGGTEAFF.

The chain combines TRBV18 with TRBJ2-5; 11 bases are a match to TRBD1. Germline V lookup: CDR1 KGHSH, CDR2 LQKENI. The CDR3 has 16 residues. Trimming took 4 bases from V and 5 from J; bases not matched to a gene: 9. CDR3 sequence: CASSRGQGAQGETQYF. CDR3 bases: TGTGCCAGCTCACGAGGACAGGGGGCGCAAGGGGAGACCCAGTACTTC.